Shown below are 2 T cell receptor beta chains from a single sample sequenced in a study of T-cell memory formation after mild COVID-19. TCRdb re-called the 5' RACE reads with MiXCR, one entry per CDR3 protein. This sample yields under 700,000 distinct CDR3 sequences, of which around 21% are seen a single time; approximately 12% belongs to the top ten. The specimen sequenced was PBMCs or a T cell subset sorted from them (not recorded which). Receptors were obtained from an adult woman who had mild COVID-19 (a few samples of this study predate the infection). Cell type and time point are not known.

There are a few counts of this clonotype. This chain links TRBV29-1 with TRBJ1-2, with 12 bases lining up with TRBD1. CDR3 size: 13 residues. Germline V CDR1 and CDR2: SQVTM, ANQGSEA. V was clipped by 5 bases and J by 8 bases; unmatched bases: 6. CDR3 DNA: TGCAGCGTTTGGGGACAGGGGGCCGAGGGCTACACCTTC. It yields the protein CSVWGQGAEGYTF.

The sample holds a few counts of this clonotype. This chain joins TRBV2 and TRBJ1-1, with 7 bases that match TRBD1. Germline CDR1 SNHLY, CDR2 FYNNEI. CDR3 length: 14 residues. Unmatched junction bases numbered 9, after V lost 6 bases and J lost 5 bases. In DNA form, the CDR3 reads TGTGCCAGCAGAGACAGACAGGGTCGGACTGAAGCTTTCTTT. It codes for CASRDRQGRTEAFF. Based on the CDR3 plus reference TRBV2 and TRBJ1-1, the full variable domain is EPEVTQTPSHQVTQMGQEVILRCVPISNHLYFYWYRQILGQKVEFLVSFYNNEISEKSEIFDDQFSVERPDGSNFTLKIRSTKLEDSAMYFCASRDRQGRTEAFFGQGTRLTVV.